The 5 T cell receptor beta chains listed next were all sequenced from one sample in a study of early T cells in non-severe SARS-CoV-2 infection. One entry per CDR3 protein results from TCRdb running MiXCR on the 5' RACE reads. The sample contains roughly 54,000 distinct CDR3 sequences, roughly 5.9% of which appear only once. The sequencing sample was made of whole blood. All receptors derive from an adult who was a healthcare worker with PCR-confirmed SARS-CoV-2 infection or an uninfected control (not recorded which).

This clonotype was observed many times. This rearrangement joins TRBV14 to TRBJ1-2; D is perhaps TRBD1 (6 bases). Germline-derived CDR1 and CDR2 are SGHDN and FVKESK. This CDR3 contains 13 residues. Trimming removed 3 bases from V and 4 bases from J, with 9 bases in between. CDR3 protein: CASSQQGGYGYTF. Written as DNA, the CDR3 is TGTGCCAGCAGCCAGCAAGGGGGCTATGGCTACACCTTC.

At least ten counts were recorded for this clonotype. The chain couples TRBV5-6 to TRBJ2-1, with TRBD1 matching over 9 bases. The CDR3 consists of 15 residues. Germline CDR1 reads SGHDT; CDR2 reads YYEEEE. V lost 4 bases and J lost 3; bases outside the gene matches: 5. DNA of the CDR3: TGTGCCAGCAGCGGGGACAGGGTAGGCTACAATGAGCAGTTCTTC. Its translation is CASSGDRVGYNEQFF. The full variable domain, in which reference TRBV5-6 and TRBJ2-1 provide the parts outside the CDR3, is DAGVTQSPTHLIKTRGQQVTLRCSPKSGHDTVSWYQQALGQGPQFIFQYYEEEERQRGNFPDRFSGHQFPNYSSELNVNALLLGDSALYLCASSGDRVGYNEQFFGPGTRLTVL.

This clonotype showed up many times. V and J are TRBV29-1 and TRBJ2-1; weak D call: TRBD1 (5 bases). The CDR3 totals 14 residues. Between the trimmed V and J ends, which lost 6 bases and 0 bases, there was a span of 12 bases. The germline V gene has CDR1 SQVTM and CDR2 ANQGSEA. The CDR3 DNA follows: TGCAGCGTGCCCAGGGCCTCCTCCTACAATGAGCAGTTCTTC. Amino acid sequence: CSVPRASSYNEQFF.

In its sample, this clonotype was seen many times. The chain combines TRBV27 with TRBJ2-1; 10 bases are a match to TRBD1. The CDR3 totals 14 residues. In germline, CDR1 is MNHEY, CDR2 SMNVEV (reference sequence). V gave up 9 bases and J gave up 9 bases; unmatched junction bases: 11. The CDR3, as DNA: TGTGCCAGTAGGGGCACCGGGACAGGGGCTGAGCAGTTCTTC. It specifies CASRGTGTGAEQFF.

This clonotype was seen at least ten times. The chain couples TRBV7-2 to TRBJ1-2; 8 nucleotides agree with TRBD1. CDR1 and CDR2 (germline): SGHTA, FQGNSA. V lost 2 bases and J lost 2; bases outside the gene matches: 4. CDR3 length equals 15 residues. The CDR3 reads CASSLRPGGNYGYTF. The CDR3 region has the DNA TGTGCCAGCAGCTTAAGGCCAGGGGGCAACTATGGCTACACCTTC.